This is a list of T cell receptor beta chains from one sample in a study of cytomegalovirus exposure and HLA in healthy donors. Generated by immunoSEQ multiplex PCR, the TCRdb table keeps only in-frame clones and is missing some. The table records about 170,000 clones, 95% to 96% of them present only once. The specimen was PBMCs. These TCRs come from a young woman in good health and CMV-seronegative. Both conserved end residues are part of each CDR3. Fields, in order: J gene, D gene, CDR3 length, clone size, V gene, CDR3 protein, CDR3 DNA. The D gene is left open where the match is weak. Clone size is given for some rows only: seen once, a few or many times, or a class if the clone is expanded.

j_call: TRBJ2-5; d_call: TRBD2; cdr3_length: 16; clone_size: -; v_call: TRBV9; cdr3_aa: CASSVGTSGGQETQYF; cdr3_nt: TGTGCCAGCAGCGTAGGGACTAGCGGAGGGCAGGAGACCCAGTACTTC
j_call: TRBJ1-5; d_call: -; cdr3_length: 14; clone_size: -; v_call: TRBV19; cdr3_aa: CASSLVTGNQPQHF; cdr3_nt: TGTGCCTCCAGTCTGGTAACAGGCAATCAGCCCCAGCATTTT
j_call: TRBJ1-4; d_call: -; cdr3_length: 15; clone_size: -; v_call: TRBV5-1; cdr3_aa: CASSLVGAGNEKLFF; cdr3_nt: TGCGCCAGCAGCTTGGTAGGGGCAGGGAATGAAAAACTGTTTTTT
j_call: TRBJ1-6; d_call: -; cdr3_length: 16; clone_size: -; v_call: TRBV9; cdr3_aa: CASSVEGGSYNSPLHF; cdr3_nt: TGTGCCAGCAGCGTAGAGGGGGGGTCCTATAATTCACCCCTCCACTTT
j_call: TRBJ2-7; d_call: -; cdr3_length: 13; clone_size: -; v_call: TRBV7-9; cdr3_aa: CASSANRDYEQYF; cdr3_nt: TGTGCCAGCAGCGCCAACAGGGACTACGAGCAGTACTTC
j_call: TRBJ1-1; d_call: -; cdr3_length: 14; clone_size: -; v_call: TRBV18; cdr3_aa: CASSPFSENTEAFF; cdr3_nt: TGTGCCAGCTCACCGTTTTCAGAGAACACTGAAGCTTTCTTT
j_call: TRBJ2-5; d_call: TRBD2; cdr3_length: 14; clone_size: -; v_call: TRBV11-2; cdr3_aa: CASSLVGGQETQYF; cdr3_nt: TGTGCCAGCAGCTTAGTCGGGGGGCAAGAGACCCAGTACTTC
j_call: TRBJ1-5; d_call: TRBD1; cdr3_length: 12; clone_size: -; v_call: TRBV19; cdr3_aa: CASRGQGQPQHF; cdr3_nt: TGTGCCAGTAGAGGACAGGGGCAGCCCCAGCATTTT
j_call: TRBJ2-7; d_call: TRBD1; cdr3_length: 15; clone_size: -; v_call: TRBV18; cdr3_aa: CASSRTGDTSYEQYF; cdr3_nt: TGTGCCAGCTCGCGGACAGGGGATACCTCCTACGAGCAGTACTTC
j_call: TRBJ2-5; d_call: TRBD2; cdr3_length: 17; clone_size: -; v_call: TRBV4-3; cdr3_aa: CASSPRLDPSGQETQYF; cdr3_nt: TGCGCCAGCAGCCCCCGCCTGGACCCTAGCGGACAAGAGACCCAGTACTTC
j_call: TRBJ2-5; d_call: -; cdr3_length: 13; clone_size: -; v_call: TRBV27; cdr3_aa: CASRPGTQETQYF; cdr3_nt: TGTGCCAGCAGACCCGGGACTCAAGAGACCCAGTACTTC
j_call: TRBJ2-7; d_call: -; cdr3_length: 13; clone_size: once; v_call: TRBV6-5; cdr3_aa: CASSQGSLNEQYF; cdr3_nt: TGTGCCAGCAGTCAGGGAAGCTTGAACGAGCAGTACTTC
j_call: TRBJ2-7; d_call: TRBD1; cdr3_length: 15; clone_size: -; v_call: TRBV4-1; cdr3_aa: CASSPAGGDFYEQYF; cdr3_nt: TGCGCCAGCAGCCCCGCAGGGGGCGATTTCTACGAGCAGTACTTC
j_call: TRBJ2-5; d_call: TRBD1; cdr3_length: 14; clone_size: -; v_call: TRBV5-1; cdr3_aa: CASSNRGGWETQYF; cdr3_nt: TGCGCCAGCAGCAACAGGGGCGGGTGGGAGACCCAGTACTTC
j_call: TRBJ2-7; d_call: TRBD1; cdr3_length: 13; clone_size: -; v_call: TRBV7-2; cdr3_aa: CASSLNRGYEQYF; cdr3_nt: TGTGCCAGCAGCTTAAACAGGGGCTACGAGCAGTACTTC
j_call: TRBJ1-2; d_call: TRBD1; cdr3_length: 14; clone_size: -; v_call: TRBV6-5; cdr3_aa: CASWDRGSNYGYTF; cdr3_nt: TGTGCCAGCTGGGACAGGGGATCTAACTATGGCTACACCTTC